This T cell receptor beta chain derives from a study of shared T cell receptors in the human thymus. CDR3 length equals 19 residues. In germline, CDR1 is LNHDA, CDR2 SQIVND (reference sequence). Deletions cut 1 base from V and 2 bases from J, with 21 bases between. Using immunoSEQ multiplex PCR, the repertoire was profiled, and TCRdb retains in-frame clones only, with some absent. The table lists over 450,000 clones, 70% to 80% of them singletons, with roughly 0.013% in the top ten. The same sample was also studied in work on human thymus T cells. Per that study: Healthy Finnish infants having corrective surgery for congenital heart defects served as donors. Resections from corrective heart surgery supplied the thymus tissue.

The source is a boy under two years old with a congenital heart defect. Sample: thymocytes. The gene calls are TRBV19 and TRBJ1-5, with D tentatively TRBD1 (6 bases). CDR3 region: CASSIAHARRGLGNQPQHF. The CDR3 nucleotides are TGTGCCAGTAGTATAGCCCACGCGCGGCGGGGGCTGGGCAATCAGCCCCAGCATTTT.